This TCR beta chain was identified in a study of graft-versus-host responses after intestinal transplantation. In the study overall: Once they had received anti-thymocyte globulin induction, all recipients took tacrolimus and steroids for about three years.

Clones were sequenced by immunoSEQ multiplex PCR, and TCRdb holds only the in-frame ones, with some missing. This sample yields around 13,000 clones, of which 74% are seen a single time; roughly 7.7% belongs to the top ten. V was shortened by 1 base and J by 8 bases, with 11 bases between the two germline ends. The CDR3 sequence is 13 residues long. The germline CDR1 and CDR2 sequences are GTSNPN and SVGIG (reference sequence). Graft material was processed, releasing intraepithelial and lamina propria lymphocytes. This clonotype was sampled from a human patient who received an intestinal transplant, so some T cells may come from the graft donor. V is TRBV30 and J is TRBJ1-4; D possibly corresponds to TRBD1 (5 bases). The sample here was ileum tissue, taken 16 days after intestinal transplant. The CDR3 DNA is TGTGCCTGGAGTGGGCAGGGTGGGGAAAAACTGTTTTTT. Protein product: CAWSGQGGEKLFF.